This T cell receptor (beta chain) derives from a study of CD8+ T cells in alopecia areata. Extraction of RNA preceded its reverse transcription into cDNA, which served as the sequencing template. Sequenced by immunoSEQ multiplex PCR; TCRdb stores in-frame clones only, minus some. The sample records 150,000 to 200,000 clones, roughly 50% being singletons. The length of the CDR3 is 11 residues. CDR1 is SNHLY and CDR2 is FYNNEI in the germline V gene. Germline trimming cut 8 bases from V and 9 bases from J; bases unmatched to any gene: 4. The chain links TRBV2 to TRBJ2-1; TRBD2 aligns across 7 bases. The source material was CD4+ T cells sorted from blood. This receptor was identified in a human donor in good health. CDR3 in amino acids: CASAAGSEQFF. Written as DNA, the CDR3 is TGTGCCAGCGCAGCGGGAAGTGAGCAGTTCTTC.